One sample yielded the 13 T cell receptor beta chains listed below, sequenced in a study of blood T cell repertoires in COVID-19. Repertoires were generated with immunoSEQ multiplex PCR, while TCRdb's copy carries only in-frame clones and drops some. The profile shows 300,000 to 350,000 clones, 80% to 90% of them singletons. The sample taken for sequencing was peripheral blood. These receptor sequences come from a young man with active or convalescent COVID-19.

A single count supports this clone. CDR3 in DNA: TGTGCCAGTACCTTTGACAGGGTGGGTCAGCCCCAGCATTTT. It encodes CASTFDRVGQPQHF. The chain is built from TRBV19 and TRBJ1-5, with TRBD1 identical over 7 bases. The J segment lost 6 bases and the V segment lost 7 bases, leaving 9 bases of the junction unmatched. The CDR3 contains 14 residues. CDR1 and CDR2 (germline): LNHDA, SQIVND (reference sequence).

The genes are TRBV29-1 and TRBJ1-1, with no clear D. The V gene lost 0 bases and the J gene lost 0 bases, with 11 bases spanning the gap. The CDR3 is made up of 15 amino acids. Germline loops: CDR1 SQVTM, CDR2 ANQGSEA. In DNA, the CDR3 is TGCAGCGTTGAAGATCACATTCGCTTGAACACTGAAGCTTTCTTT. Its translation is CSVEDHIRLNTEAFF.

The CDR3 DNA reads TGTGCCAGCAGCTTAGCGCGGTTCTATGGCTACACCTTC. Amino acid sequence: CASSLARFYGYTF. The gene calls are TRBV7-9 and TRBJ1-2; D unclear. Trimming removed 0 bases at V and 4 bases at J, with 6 bases between. The CDR3 sequence is 13 residues long. The germline gives CDR1 SEHNR, CDR2 FQNEAQ (reference sequence). Supplemented by reference TRBV7-9 and TRBJ1-2, the full variable domain reads DTGVSQNPRHKITKRGQNVTFRCDPISEHNRLYWYRQTLGQGPEFLTYFQNEAQLEKSRLLSDRFSAERPKGSFSTLEIQRTEQGDSAMYLCASSLARFYGYTFGSGTRLTVV.

V usage is TRBV4-2 and J usage is TRBJ1-1; 9 bases are a match to TRBD1. V gave up 3 bases and J gave up 7 bases; unmatched junction bases: 15. Germline CDR1 and CDR2: LGHNA and YNFKEQ. The CDR3 runs 17 residues. CDR3 nucleotides: TGTGCCAGCAGCCAGAGGCTGGGGGGACAGGGTAAGGTTGAAGCTTTCTTT. Translated, it gives CASSQRLGGQGKVEAFF.

V and J are TRBV29-1 and TRBJ1-1, with D unclear. This CDR3 is built from 13 residues. With 4 bases removed from V and 0 bases from J, the gap between germline ends came to 9 bases. The germline gives CDR1 SQVTM, CDR2 ANQGSEA. CDR3 region: CSVVAGMNTEAFF. The CDR3 DNA sequence: TGCAGCGTTGTAGCGGGCATGAACACTGAAGCTTTCTTT.

The chain is built from TRBV28 and TRBJ1-3; no firm D call. The CDR3 contains 12 residues. V was cut by 7 bases and J by 2 bases, with 6 bases left in between. The germline gives CDR1 MDHEN, CDR2 SYDVKM. In DNA, the CDR3 is TGTGCCAGCAACTCGGCTGGAAACACCATATATTTT. This sequence encodes CASNSAGNTIYF.

The genes are TRBV27 and TRBJ1-4; D uncertain. CDR3 length: 14 amino acids. With 5 bases removed from V and 8 bases from J, the gap between germline ends came to 15 bases. Germline values: CDR1 MNHEY, CDR2 SMNVEV (reference sequence). The CDR3 coding sequence is TGTGCCAGCAGTCCTCGACTGGATGGGGAAAAACTGTTTTTT. Translation: CASSPRLDGEKLFF.

The chain uses TRBV18 and TRBJ2-3, with D possibly TRBD1 on 5 matching bases. V was shortened by 3 bases and J by 2 bases, with 18 bases between the two germline ends. The CDR3 has 17 residues. Germline CDR1 and CDR2: KGHSH and LQKENI. The CDR3 sequence: CASSPQGAPGATDTQYF. The CDR3 DNA is TGTGCCAGCTCACCCCAAGGGGCCCCGGGCGCCACAGATACGCAGTATTTT.

This clone was recorded only once. The chain employs TRBV5-6 and TRBJ1-6; D is possibly TRBD1 (5 bases). The CDR3 is 18 amino acids. The V gene lost 0 bases and the J gene lost 4 bases, with 17 bases spanning the gap. Germline-derived CDR1 and CDR2 are SGHDT and YYEEEE. The CDR3: CASSLEAAGVFYNSPLHF. As DNA, the CDR3 is TGTGCCAGCAGCTTGGAGGCTGCGGGGGTTTTTTATAATTCACCCCTCCACTTT.

The V gene is TRBV9, the J gene TRBJ2-7; TRBD1 aligns across 11 bases. V trimming: 4 bases; J trimming: 6 bases; junction bases outside the gene matches: 9. CDR1 and CDR2 from the germline V gene are SGDLS and YYNGEE. There are 15 residues in the CDR3. For the CDR3, the DNA is TGTGCCAGCAGCTTCCTATCCGGGACAGGGGGCGAGCAGTACTTC. Translating gives CASSFLSGTGGEQYF.

J is TRBJ2-1 and V is TRBV28; D gene unclear. The CDR3 contains 12 residues. Germline assignment: CDR1 MDHEN and CDR2 SYDVKM. V was trimmed by 2 bases and J by 8 bases, leaving 7 bases between them. CDR3 coding DNA: TGTGCCAGCAGTTTACCGCGAGATGAGCAGTTCTTC. Translated: CASSLPRDEQFF.

The gene calls are TRBV9 and TRBJ1-1; a possible D gene is TRBD1 (5 bases). CDR1 is SGDLS, CDR2 YYNGEE, per germline. CDR3 length: 15 residues. The V gene lost 0 bases and the J gene lost 3 bases, with 12 bases spanning the gap. CDR3 in amino acids: CASSVGGVGDTEAFF. CDR3 nucleotide sequence: TGTGCCAGCAGCGTAGGGGGGGTCGGGGACACTGAAGCTTTCTTT. Looking up the rest from reference TRBV9 and TRBJ1-1 gives the full variable domain: DSGVTQTPKHLITATGQRVTLRCSPRSGDLSVYWYQQSLDQGLQFLIQYYNGEERAKGNILERFSAQQFPDLHSELNLSSLELGDSALYFCASSVGGVGDTEAFFGQGTRLTVV.

The chain uses TRBV7-2 and TRBJ2-3, with D perhaps matching TRBD2 (6 bases). V was clipped by 6 bases and J by 2 bases, with 15 bases between them. Germline CDR1 and CDR2: SGHTA and FQGNSA. CDR3 size: 15 residues. This CDR3 is CASSARDFATDTQYF. CDR3 DNA sequence: TGTGCCAGCAGTGCCCGGGACTTCGCCACAGATACGCAGTATTTT.